One and the same sample provided the 23 T cell receptor beta chains below, sequenced in a study of brain T cells in children with intractable seizures. Assay used: immunoSEQ multiplex PCR; TCRdb lists only in-frame clones, some missing. The sample has some 64,000 clones, 95% to 96% seen once. Sequenced here: peripheral blood, sampled at surgery. Every receptor here comes from a boy younger than two with focal cortical dysplasia and intractable seizures.

The V and J genes are TRBV13 and TRBJ1-3; D is uncertain. V was trimmed by 0 bases and J by 1 base, leaving 7 bases between them. The V gene's germline CDR1 is PRHDT and CDR2 FYEKMQ (reference sequence). This CDR3 region has 15 residues. The DNA for the CDR3 is TGTGCCAGCAGCTTAGGGGCAAAGTCTGGAAACACCATATATTTT. This gives the protein CASSLGAKSGNTIYF.

The CDR3 loop reads CASSSPGSPGANVLTF. The CDR3 region has the DNA TGTGCCAGCAGTTCCCCAGGGAGCCCTGGGGCCAACGTCCTGACTTTC. The gene calls are TRBV28 and TRBJ2-6; D assignment may be TRBD1 or TRBD2 (5 bases each). CDR1 and CDR2 (germline): MDHEN, SYDVKM. Trimming cost V 4 bases and J 2 bases, with 12 bases left between them. The CDR3 spans 16 residues.

The J gene is TRBJ1-4, the V gene TRBV7-9; 8 bases match TRBD1. The CDR3 covers 15 residues. The germline V gene encodes CDR1 SEHNR and CDR2 FQNEAQ (reference sequence). Losses at the gene ends were 6 bases for V and 5 bases for J; bases not matched to a gene: 8. The CDR3 region is CASRPSWTGNEKLFF. The CDR3 nucleotides read TGTGCCAGCAGACCCTCGTGGACAGGGAATGAAAAACTGTTTTTT.

The gene calls are TRBV5-6 and TRBJ2-3, with 8 bases aligning to TRBD1. Germline V gene sequence: CDR1 SGHDT, CDR2 YYEEEE. The CDR3 is 15 amino acids. The ends lost 4 bases at V and 0 bases at J; junction bases unmatched: 4. The CDR3 DNA reads as TGTGCCAGCAGCCCGACAGGGGTTAGCACAGATACGCAGTATTTT. Its protein product is CASSPTGVSTDTQYF.

The V gene is TRBV2, the J gene TRBJ1-2; no clear D. The CDR3 runs to 17 residues. V lost 1 base to trimming and J lost 0 bases, with 15 bases between them. The germline CDR1 and CDR2 sequences are SNHLY and FYNNEI. This CDR3 reads CASSEVETTKPNYGYTF. CDR3 in DNA: TGTGCCAGCAGTGAAGTTGAAACGACGAAGCCTAACTATGGCTACACCTTC.

The chain couples TRBV27 to TRBJ1-6; TRBD1 matches 9 bases. CDR3 size: 15 residues. The V gene end was trimmed by 9 bases and the J gene end by 4 bases; junction bases not matched to a gene: 7. The V gene's germline CDR1 is MNHEY and CDR2 SMNVEV (reference sequence). CDR3 sequence: CASPPGQGYNSPLHF. The CDR3 nucleotides are TGTGCCAGTCCACCGGGACAGGGATATAATTCACCCCTCCACTTT.

J is TRBJ2-7 and V is TRBV5-1; perhaps TRBD1 as D (6 bases). The V and J ends lost 7 bases and 7 bases respectively, with 21 bases between them. The germline CDR1 and CDR2 sequences are SGHRS and YFSETQ. The CDR3 contains 14 residues. The CDR3 protein is CASQGGQYGKEQYF. CDR3 nucleotide sequence: TGCGCCAGCCAAGGAGGACAGTACGGAAAGGAGCAGTACTTC.

CDR3 residues: CASSLTVNNQPQHF. The CDR3 nucleotides read TGTGCCAGCAGCCTCACAGTTAACAATCAGCCCCAGCATTTT. This chain links TRBV5-8 with TRBJ1-5; D gene unclear. Trimming stripped 4 bases from V and 3 bases from J, with 11 bases between. In germline, CDR1 is SGHTS, CDR2 YDEGEE. The CDR3 covers 14 residues.

CDR3: CASSLASTQETQYF. The CDR3 DNA sequence: TGTGCCAGCAGCTTGGCTAGCACCCAAGAGACCCAGTACTTC. V gene TRBV5-4 combines with J gene TRBJ2-5; tentative D call: TRBD2 (5 bases). Per germline, CDR1 SGHNT and CDR2 YYREEE (reference sequence). Between the trimmed V and J ends, which lost 0 bases and 1 base, there was a span of 7 bases. The CDR3 runs 14 residues.

The gene calls are TRBV28 and TRBJ1-2; 11 bases are shared with TRBD1. From germline, CDR1 is MDHEN and CDR2 SYDVKM. J lost 7 bases, V lost 7 bases, and 14 bases had no gene match. CDR3 length: 16 residues. CDR3 protein: CASNNFGPGQGVGYTF. In DNA form, the CDR3 reads TGTGCCAGCAACAACTTTGGACCGGGACAGGGGGTTGGCTACACCTTC.

This rearrangement joins TRBV11-2 to TRBJ2-2, with 15 bases matching TRBD2. The V gene's germline CDR1 is SGHAT and CDR2 FQNNGV. J gave up 6 bases and V 4 bases, and 3 bases lay outside the gene matches. The CDR3 sequence is 16 residues long. The CDR3 here is CASSYGTSGRSGELFF. The DNA for the CDR3 is TGTGCCAGCAGCTACGGGACTAGCGGGAGGTCCGGGGAGCTGTTTTTT.

The rearrangement joins TRBV7-9 to TRBJ1-2, with 7 bases lining up with TRBD1. Germline V lookup: CDR1 SEHNR, CDR2 FQNEAQ (reference sequence). The CDR3 is 17 amino acids. J was trimmed by 0 bases and V by 0 bases; bases with no gene match: 7. CDR3 residues: CASSLATTGTSNYGYTF. The CDR3, as DNA: TGTGCCAGCAGCTTAGCCACGACAGGGACCTCTAACTATGGCTACACCTTC.

The chain carries TRBV28 and TRBJ2-7; no clear D. This CDR3 has 11 residues. The V and J ends lost 3 bases and 4 bases respectively, with 4 bases between them. From germline, CDR1 is MDHEN and CDR2 SYDVKM. CDR3 sequence (DNA): TGTGCCAGCAGTTTCGGATACGAGCAGTACTTC. It codes for CASSFGYEQYF. Supplemented by reference TRBV28 and TRBJ2-7, the full variable domain reads DVKVTQSSRYLVKRTGEKVFLECVQDMDHENMFWYRQDPGLGLRLIYFSYDVKMKEKGDIPEGYSVSREKKERFSLILESASTNQTSMYLCASSFGYEQYFGPGTRLTVT.

The chain has TRBV6-1 and TRBJ1-2; 11 bases agree with TRBD1. Trimming at V came to 2 bases and at J to 7 bases, leaving 9 bases not matched to a gene. The germline CDR1 and CDR2 sequences are MNHNS and SASEGT. This CDR3 contains 16 residues. This chain's CDR3 is CASSESVWTGGSGYTF. CDR3 coding DNA: TGTGCCAGCAGTGAAAGTGTTTGGACAGGGGGCAGTGGCTACACCTTC.

V gene TRBV4-1 combines with J gene TRBJ2-1; no firm D call. Trimming pared 5 bases from V and 0 bases from J, leaving 14 bases between. This CDR3 has 16 amino acids. Germline V CDR1 and CDR2: MGHRA, YSYEKL. The CDR3 here is CASSSPARSSYNEQFF. Written as DNA, the CDR3 is TGCGCCAGCAGCTCCCCGGCGAGAAGCTCCTACAATGAGCAGTTCTTC.

The chain employs TRBV4-2 and TRBJ2-1, with 10 nucleotides matching TRBD2. Germline lookup yields CDR1 LGHNA and CDR2 YNFKEQ. Trimming removed 0 bases from V and 3 bases from J; junction bases left unmatched: 11. The CDR3 contains 19 residues. Here the CDR3 DNA reads TGTGCCAGCAGCCAAGAGGGCGTTGGTCTAGCGGGAGACTACAATGAGCAGTTCTTC. Its translation is CASSQEGVGLAGDYNEQFF.

The V and J genes are TRBV7-9 and TRBJ1-6, with 9 positions matching TRBD1. CDR1 and CDR2 from the germline V gene are SEHNR and FQNEAQ (reference sequence). The CDR3 is 15 amino acids. The J segment lost 9 bases and the V segment lost 5 bases, leaving 8 bases of the junction unmatched. CDR3 sequence: CASSATGTGTSPLHF. Written as DNA, the CDR3 is TGTGCCAGCAGCGCGACCGGGACAGGGACTTCACCCCTCCACTTT.

The chain combines TRBV20-1 with TRBJ2-7; D tentatively reads TRBD1 or TRBD2 (5 bases each). The length of the CDR3 is 13 residues. CDR1 DFQATT and CDR2 SNEGSKA come from the germline V gene (reference sequence). V was shortened by 3 bases and J by 6 bases, with 15 bases between the two germline ends. The CDR3 loop is CSASVGVYREQYF. CDR3 bases: TGCAGTGCTAGTGTGGGGGTGTATCGCGAGCAGTACTTC.

V gene TRBV24-1 combines with J gene TRBJ2-7; possible D gene TRBD1, 5 bases. V lost 3 bases and J 2 bases, leaving 7 bases between the germline ends. Per the germline V gene, CDR1 is KGHDR and CDR2 is SFDVKD. The CDR3 loop spans 13 amino acids. The CDR3 reads CATSDGAPYEQYF. As DNA, the CDR3 is TGTGCCACCAGTGATGGGGCCCCCTACGAGCAGTACTTC.

This CDR3 reads CASSSPGARAEAFF. DNA of the CDR3: TGTGCCAGCAGCTCCCCCGGGGCGAGGGCTGAAGCTTTCTTT. This chain uses TRBV5-4 with TRBJ1-1; possible D gene TRBD1, 5 bases. This CDR3 contains 14 residues. Germline values: CDR1 SGHNT, CDR2 YYREEE (reference sequence). The V end lost 3 bases, the J end lost 6 bases, and 15 bases lay between the germline ends.

The V call is TRBV6-2 or TRBV6-3, the J call TRBJ2-5, with D perhaps matching TRBD1 or TRBD2 (5 bases each). CDR1 is MNHEY, CDR2 SVGEGT, per germline. V was shortened by 4 bases and J by 5 bases, with 14 bases between the two germline ends. The CDR3 totals 14 residues. As DNA, the CDR3 is TGTGCCAGCAGTTCCAAGGGGTGGGGGGAGACCCAGTACTTC. Its translation is CASSSKGWGETQYF.

The chain carries TRBV5-1 and TRBJ2-6; TRBD1 matches at 9 bases. Germline loops: CDR1 SGHRS, CDR2 YFSETQ. The J segment lost 2 bases and the V segment lost 4 bases, leaving 10 bases of the junction unmatched. The CDR3 has 18 amino acids. CDR3 nucleotides: TGCGCCAGCAGCAGGGAGGACAGGGGCCTTCCTGGGGCCAACGTCCTGACTTTC. Protein sequence: CASSREDRGLPGANVLTF.

The chain carries TRBV15 and TRBJ1-1, with 7 bases fitting TRBD1. CDR3 length: 12 residues. The germline CDR1 and CDR2 sequences are LNHNV and YYDKDF (reference sequence). The ends lost 5 bases at V and 11 bases at J; junction bases unmatched: 8. The CDR3, as DNA: TGTGCCACCAGCGAGGGGGCCCCTGGGGCTTTCTTT. This encodes CATSEGAPGAFF.